This TCR beta chain comes out of a study of T cells of healthy individuals. This clonotype was detected ten times or more. MiXCR, run by TCRdb on the 5' RACE reads, gives a single entry per CDR3 protein. The sample lists about 57,000 distinct CDR3 sequences, around 15% occurring once. The TCR originated in a human donor in good health.

CDR3 bases: TGTGCCATGGGACTAGCGGGGGAGACCCAGTACTTC. This gives the protein CAMGLAGETQYF. V and J are TRBV2 and TRBJ2-5; 13 bases map to TRBD2. The CDR3 runs to 12 residues. Looked up from germline, CDR1 is SNHLY and CDR2 is FYNNEI. Germline trimming cut 10 bases from V and 5 bases from J; bases unmatched to any gene: 1.